These T cell receptor beta chains were read from a single sample in a study of T cells after posttransplantation cyclophosphamide. The table came from immunoSEQ multiplex PCR; TCRdb's copy has only in-frame clones and leaves some out. The sample is made up of about 7,700 clones, none counted only once. Sequenced here: PBMCs, sampled nearly 95 days after allogeneic stem cell transplant with posttransplant cyclophosphamide. Receptors were obtained from a female patient in her 60s who received an allogeneic stem cell transplant from an unrelated donor, was CMV-positive, and had acute GVHD only. The T cells may partly be graft donor cells. The conserved cysteine and the conserved F or W are not part of the CDR3 here.

J gene: TRBJ2-7; V gene: TRBV18; CDR3 protein: ASSFTGTYEQY
J gene: TRBJ1-5; V gene: TRBV6-1; CDR3 protein: ASRRDRDQPQH
J gene: TRBJ2-5; V gene: TRBV5-6; CDR3 protein: ASSLGGRAAETQY
J gene: TRBJ2-1; V gene: TRBV7-9; CDR3 protein: ASSLNGQGHEQF
J gene: TRBJ2-1; V gene: TRBV7-3; CDR3 protein: ASSPASGKADEQF
J gene: TRBJ2-2; V gene: TRBV19; CDR3 protein: ASSIIGRVGELF
J gene: TRBJ2-6; V gene: TRBV7-2; CDR3 protein: ASSLAGGAGANVLT
J gene: NA; V gene: TRBV6-1; CDR3 protein: ASSEPSGRGSYEQY
J gene: TRBJ2-1; V gene: TRBV11-3; CDR3 protein: ASSLRGQGAHNEQF
J gene: TRBJ2-1; V gene: TRBV7-2; CDR3 protein: ASSPPPWRVPNEQF
J gene: TRBJ2-2; V gene: TRBV27; CDR3 protein: ASSLGRGYTGELF
J gene: TRBJ2-3; V gene: TRBV11-3; CDR3 protein: ASSLDASLTDTQY
J gene: TRBJ1-1; V gene: TRBV19; CDR3 protein: ASRQTGGAF
J gene: TRBJ2-1; V gene: TRBV11-3; CDR3 protein: ASSTRTSGREVNEQF
J gene: TRBJ2-3; V gene: TRBV6-2/TRBV6-3; CDR3 protein: ASREDRTDTQY
J gene: TRBJ2-7; V gene: TRBV6-6; CDR3 protein: ASTMGLAGDEQY
J gene: TRBJ2-1; V gene: TRBV11-3; CDR3 protein: ASSLRLARNEQF
J gene: TRBJ1-2; V gene: TRBV7-9; CDR3 protein: ASRAVGTVDYGYT
J gene: TRBJ1-5; V gene: TRBV12-3/TRBV12-4; CDR3 protein: ASSLQGIPKH
J gene: TRBJ1-1; V gene: TRBV29-1; CDR3 protein: SVDGTGPSAF
J gene: TRBJ2-7; V gene: TRBV6-2/TRBV6-3; CDR3 protein: ASSQTGSGYEQY
J gene: TRBJ2-7; V gene: TRBV5-6; CDR3 protein: ASSGVGGSYEQY
J gene: TRBJ2-7; V gene: TRBV6-1; CDR3 protein: ASRGGGGYREQY
J gene: TRBJ1-2; V gene: TRBV7-2; CDR3 protein: ASSLARSGQGRGYT
J gene: TRBJ1-2; V gene: TRBV25-1; CDR3 protein: ASRDSYANYGYT
J gene: TRBJ1-4; V gene: TRBV5-5; CDR3 protein: ASSLTPGGLDEKLF
J gene: TRBJ2-7; V gene: TRBV6-1; CDR3 protein: ASNRDRDRGSEQY
J gene: TRBJ2-1; V gene: TRBV11-2; CDR3 protein: ASSLVLAGGGVQF
J gene: TRBJ1-5; V gene: TRBV6-1; CDR3 protein: ASIRDRSVQPQH
J gene: TRBJ2-5; V gene: TRBV12-5; CDR3 protein: ASGLRAGGETQY
J gene: TRBJ2-5; V gene: TRBV19; CDR3 protein: ASRQVGETQY
J gene: TRBJ2-3; V gene: TRBV6-4; CDR3 protein: ASSSGGDTDTQY
J gene: TRBJ2-5; V gene: TRBV11-2; CDR3 protein: ASSHRGQAQETQY
J gene: TRBJ1-2; V gene: TRBV12-3/TRBV12-4; CDR3 protein: ASSLGRRDGYT
J gene: TRBJ2-1; V gene: TRBV6-2/TRBV6-3; CDR3 protein: ASSSQDNDNEQF
J gene: TRBJ1-1; V gene: TRBV29-1; CDR3 protein: SVGGWGGNTEAF
J gene: TRBJ1-4; V gene: TRBV24-1; CDR3 protein: ATSDFGVGDSLIEKLF
J gene: TRBJ2-3; V gene: TRBV28; CDR3 protein: ASSRRQGATDTQY
J gene: TRBJ1-1; V gene: TRBV29-1; CDR3 protein: SVGQGAWTEAF
J gene: TRBJ2-4; V gene: TRBV28; CDR3 protein: ASSPKGSLAKNIQY
J gene: TRBJ2-7; V gene: TRBV7-2; CDR3 protein: ASSSPRGKHSYEQY
J gene: TRBJ1-6; V gene: TRBV30; CDR3 protein: AWSRFARAGYNSPLH
J gene: TRBJ1-1; V gene: TRBV10-1; CDR3 protein: ASSGPGGTEAF
J gene: TRBJ1-6; V gene: TRBV19; CDR3 protein: ASNPDTPNSPLH
J gene: TRBJ2-7; V gene: TRBV5-5; CDR3 protein: ASSLFSLEQY
J gene: TRBJ1-1; V gene: TRBV30; CDR3 protein: AWSVLPGRAF
J gene: TRBJ1-5; V gene: TRBV28; CDR3 protein: ASSFPPYQPQH
J gene: TRBJ2-4; V gene: TRBV14; CDR3 protein: ASSQGRANIQY
J gene: TRBJ2-3; V gene: TRBV5-4; CDR3 protein: ASSLEAPQLADTQY
J gene: TRBJ2-5; V gene: TRBV19; CDR3 protein: ASKGTSGASRETQY